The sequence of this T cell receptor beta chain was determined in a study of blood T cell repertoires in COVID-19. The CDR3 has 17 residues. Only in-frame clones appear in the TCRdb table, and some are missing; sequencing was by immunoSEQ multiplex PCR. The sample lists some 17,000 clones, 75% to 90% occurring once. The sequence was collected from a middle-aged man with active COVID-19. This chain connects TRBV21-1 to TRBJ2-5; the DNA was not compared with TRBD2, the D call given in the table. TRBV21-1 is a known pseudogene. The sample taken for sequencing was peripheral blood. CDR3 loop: CASSKKLAEGPQETQYF. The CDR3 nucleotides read TGTGCCAGCAGCAAAAAACTAGCGGAGGGACCCCAAGAGACCCAGTACTTC.